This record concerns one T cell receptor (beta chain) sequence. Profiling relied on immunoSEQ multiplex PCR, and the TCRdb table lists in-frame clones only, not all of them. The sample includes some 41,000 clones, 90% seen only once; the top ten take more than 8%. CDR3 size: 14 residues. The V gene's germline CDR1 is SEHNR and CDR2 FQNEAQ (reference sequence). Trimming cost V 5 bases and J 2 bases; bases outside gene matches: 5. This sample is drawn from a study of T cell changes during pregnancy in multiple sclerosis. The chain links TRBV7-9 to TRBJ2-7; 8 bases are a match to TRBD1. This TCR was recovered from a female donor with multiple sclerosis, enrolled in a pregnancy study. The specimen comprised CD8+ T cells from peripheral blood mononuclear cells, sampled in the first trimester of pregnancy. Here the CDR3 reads CASSPGQAAYEQYF. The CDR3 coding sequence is TGTGCCAGCAGCCCGGGACAGGCCGCCTACGAGCAGTACTTC.